This T cell receptor (beta chain) originates from a study of T-cell memory formation after mild COVID-19. The overall study: Each donor largely had its own TCR clusters. Study-wide results and limits: Contracting CD4+ clones were located mainly in CM and EM, and CD8+ clones in EMRA. SARS-CoV-2 specificity was not confirmed for second-wave clones peaking on day 37.

Constant-segment primers and 5'RACE yielded cDNA libraries for TCR alpha and TCR beta, each carrying sample barcodes and UMIs. TCRdb itself ran the 5' RACE reads through MiXCR, one entry per CDR3 protein. The sample has 550,000 to 600,000 distinct CDR3 sequences; approximately 15% are singletons. Trimming removed 1 base from V and 9 bases from J, with 10 bases in between. CDR3 size: 13 residues. Germline V gene lookup returns CDR1 LGHDT and CDR2 YNNKEL (reference sequence). Only a few counts were recorded for this clonotype. Its antigen is not known. The gene calls are TRBV3-1 and TRBJ2-1; no clear D gene. The material sequenced was PBMCs or a T cell subset sorted from them (not recorded which). This receptor was obtained from an adult woman who had mild COVID-19 (a few samples of this study predate the infection). Cell type and time point are not known. CDR3: CASSQVSSAEQFF. The CDR3 bases are TGTGCCAGCAGCCAAGTCTCCAGCGCTGAGCAGTTCTTC.